Listed below are T cell receptor beta chains from one sample, sequenced in a study of blood T cell repertoires in COVID-19. Only in-frame clones appear in the TCRdb table, and some are missing; sequencing was by immunoSEQ multiplex PCR. The data show about 220,000 clones, with around 83% seen just once and 4.5% to 5.5% held by the top ten. Material: peripheral blood. These receptors were obtained from a woman aged 70-85 years with COVID-19, enrolled during active disease. Each CDR3 is given without its conserved first and last residue. Clone size appears in some rows only: once, few, many, or a class for an expanded clone.

clone_size cdr3_length j_call v_call cdr3_aa
. 13 TRBJ2-1 TRBV6-1 ASSDGQGTYNEQF
. 11 TRBJ2-3 TRBV27 ASSLRQGGAQY
. 13 TRBJ2-1 TRBV9 ASSPFPSGRNEQF
few 12 TRBJ1-5 TRBV6-6 ASSRSGGGQPQH
. 14 TRBJ1-1 TRBV19 ASSMDRKNMNTEAF
. 16 TRBJ1-2 TRBV5-6 ASTPGLEGAVWNYGYT
. 12 TRBJ1-6 TRBV28 ASSVTGFYSPLH
. 14 TRBJ2-4 TRBV6-2/TRBV6-3 ASSYPTGTGGHIQY
. 14 TRBJ2-6 TRBV5-1 ASSPDTGSGANVLT
. 18 TRBJ2-4 TRBV6-4 ASSSPGLAGGPPRKNIQY
. 13 TRBJ1-1 TRBV6-2/TRBV6-3 ASSYVTGVNTEAF
. 15 TRBJ2-7 TRBV7-6 ASSLATAASGAYEQY
. 15 TRBJ1-4 TRBV4-3 ASSQELSTWTNEKLF
few 13 TRBJ1-4 TRBV6-6 ASSLLGGWDEKLF
. 13 TRBJ1-6 TRBV19 ASGDVSAGNSPLH
. 10 TRBJ2-7 TRBV12-3/TRBV12-4 ASNRQGHEQY
few 11 TRBJ2-2 TRBV7-2 ASSPAKAGELF
. 12 TRBJ1-2 TRBV6-5 ASTDGGRDYGYT
once 13 TRBJ1-1 TRBV5-1 ASSSGDSLGTEAF
few 13 TRBJ1-4 TRBV25-1 ASRPGQGTIEKLF
. 11 TRBJ1-3 TRBV10-2 ASSEPTANTIY
. 12 TRBJ2-3 TRBV20-1 SASSGEGTDTQY
. 13 TRBJ1-1 TRBV5-1 ASSQQGQGHTEAF
. 13 TRBJ2-5 TRBV7-3 ASSLTGGYGETQY
. 14 TRBJ1-2 TRBV9 ASSPPGQAKSYGYT
. 13 TRBJ1-2 TRBV5-1 ASSFLGGAVSGYT
. 14 TRBJ1-2 TRBV5-4 ASSFVIGGTGDGYT
. 14 TRBJ1-5 TRBV4-3 ASSQNSGGFNQPQH